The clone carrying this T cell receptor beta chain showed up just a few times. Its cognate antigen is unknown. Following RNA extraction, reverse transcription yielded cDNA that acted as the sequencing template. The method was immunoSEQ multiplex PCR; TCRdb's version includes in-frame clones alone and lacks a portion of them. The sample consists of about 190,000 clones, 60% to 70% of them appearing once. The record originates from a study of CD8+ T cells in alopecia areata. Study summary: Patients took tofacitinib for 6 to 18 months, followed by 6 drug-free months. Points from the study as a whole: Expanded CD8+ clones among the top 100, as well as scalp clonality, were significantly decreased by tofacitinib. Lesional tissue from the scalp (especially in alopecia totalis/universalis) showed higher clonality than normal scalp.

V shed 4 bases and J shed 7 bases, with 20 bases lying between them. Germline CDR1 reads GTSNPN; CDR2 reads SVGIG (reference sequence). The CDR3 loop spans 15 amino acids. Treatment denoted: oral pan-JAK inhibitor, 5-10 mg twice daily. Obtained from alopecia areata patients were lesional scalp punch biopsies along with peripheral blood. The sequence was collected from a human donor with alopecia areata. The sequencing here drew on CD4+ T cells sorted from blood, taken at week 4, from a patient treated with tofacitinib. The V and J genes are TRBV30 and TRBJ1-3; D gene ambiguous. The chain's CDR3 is CAWTLGVSSGNTIYF. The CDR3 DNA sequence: TGTGCCTGGACCCTAGGAGTCTCCTCCGGGAACACCATATATTTT. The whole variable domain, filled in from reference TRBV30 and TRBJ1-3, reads SQTIHQWPATLVQPVGSPLSLECTVEGTSNPNLYWYRQAAGRGLQLLFYSVGIGQISSEVPQNLSASRPQDRQFILSSKKLLLSDSGFYLCAWTLGVSSGNTIYFGEGSWLTVV.